The 4 T cell receptor beta chains in this list originate from one sample, sequenced in a study of blood T cell repertoires in COVID-19. Generated by immunoSEQ multiplex PCR, the TCRdb table keeps only in-frame clones and is missing some. The profile shows about 280,000 clones, approximately 82% of them singletons. Source material: PBMCs or T cells enriched from blood (not recorded which). All receptors derive from a man aged 40-49 years who had been exposed to COVID-19.

V and J are TRBV24-1 and TRBJ2-1; no clear D gene. V shed 5 bases and J shed 8 bases, with 18 bases lying between them. Germline-derived CDR1 and CDR2 are KGHDR and SFDVKD. The CDR3 runs 15 residues. CDR3 sequence: CATSGDSRLPDEQFF. The CDR3 nucleotides are TGTGCCACCAGTGGAGACTCCCGCCTTCCAGATGAGCAGTTCTTC.

J is TRBJ2-3 and V is TRBV9; a weak D match, TRBD1 (5 bases). The CDR3 is made up of 17 amino acids. Trimming removed 0 bases from V and 3 bases from J, with 17 bases in between. CDR1 SGDLS and CDR2 YYNGEE come from the germline V gene. The CDR3 loop is CASSVDAQGRVTDTQYF. In DNA form, the CDR3 reads TGTGCCAGCAGCGTAGACGCCCAGGGAAGGGTAACAGATACGCAGTATTTT.

This clone was counted only a few times. For the CDR3, the DNA is TGTGCCAGCAGTTCGAGTGGGACAGGGGGCTTAGATGAGCAGTTCTTC. It codes for CASSSSGTGGLDEQFF. The chain is built from TRBV28 and TRBJ2-1, with 12 nucleotides matching TRBD1. V trimming: 4 bases; J trimming: 8 bases; junction bases outside the gene matches: 9. Germline V gene data show CDR1 as MDHEN and CDR2 as SYDVKM. CDR3 length: 16 amino acids.

The V call is TRBV9, the J call TRBJ2-1; 8 bases are a match to TRBD2. CDR1 and CDR2 (germline): SGDLS, YYNGEE. The ends lost 0 bases at V and 5 bases at J; junction bases unmatched: 4. The CDR3 runs to 15 residues. In DNA form, the CDR3 reads TGTGCCAGCAGCGTAGTGGGGACTAGTCACAATGAGCAGTTCTTC. As protein: CASSVVGTSHNEQFF.